This T cell receptor beta chain is from a study of cytomegalovirus exposure and HLA in healthy donors. Points on this clone: Its cognate antigen is unknown.

General study findings and limits: A link between a missense DCLRE1C variant and TCR beta V- and J-gene trimming emerged from a later analysis.

The PCR ran on 60 Vbeta and 13 Jbeta primers. Produced via immunoSEQ multiplex PCR; TCRdb's table is partial and in-frame only. The table records over 100,000 clones, about 74% of them present only once. The CDR3 covers 14 residues. Looked up from germline, CDR1 is MDHEN and CDR2 is SYDVKM. V was trimmed by 7 bases and J by 3 bases, leaving 13 bases between them. Sequencing input: PBMCs. This chain links TRBV28 with TRBJ1-5; maybe TRBD1 (5 bases). This TCR derives from a male donor in good health and CMV-seropositive. CDR3 protein: CASNPGGNNQPQHF. The CDR3 nucleotides are TGTGCCAGCAATCCCGGGGGGAACAATCAGCCCCAGCATTTT.